The next 8 T cell receptor beta chains were all read from a single sample in a study of CD8 T cells in ankylosing spondylitis. TCRdb reanalysed the 5' RACE reads using MiXCR and keeps one entry per CDR3 protein. This table has 200,000 to 250,000 distinct CDR3 sequences, approximately 10% appearing once. The sample taken for sequencing was blood, either unsorted or a sorted T cell fraction (not recorded which). These receptors all come from a male donor with ankylosing spondylitis or in good health (not recorded which).

This clonotype was picked up a small number of times. The chain combines TRBV7-2 with TRBJ2-1, with D possibly matching TRBD1 (5 bases). The CDR3 is 17 residues long. V was trimmed by 2 bases and J by 0 bases, leaving 14 bases between them. Germline CDR1 reads SGHTA; CDR2 reads FQGNSA. The CDR3 loop is CASSLLGPMSSYNEQFF. The CDR3 DNA sequence: TGTGCCAGCAGCTTATTGGGGCCCATGAGCTCCTACAATGAGCAGTTCTTC.

This chain joins TRBV11-2 and TRBJ1-2; D unclear. This CDR3 is 18 amino acids long. The germline V and J ends were trimmed by 5 bases and 7 bases, with 29 bases remaining between them. Germline assignment: CDR1 SGHAT and CDR2 FQNNGV. CDR3 in DNA: TGTGCCAGCAGCCCCCTCGGTCCGCGGACCTCTGTAACTGGTGGCTACACCTTC. Translated, it gives CASSPLGPRTSVTGGYTF.

A few counts support this clonotype. V usage is TRBV7-2 and J usage is TRBJ1-6, with D possibly being TRBD1 (6 bases). The CDR3 sequence is 17 residues long. The germline CDR1 and CDR2 sequences are SGHTA and FQGNSA. The V end was cut by 6 bases, the J end by 6 bases, with 21 bases between. The CDR3 spells CASRTTLGGGSNSPLHF. In DNA form, the CDR3 reads TGTGCCAGCAGGACAACCCTGGGGGGCGGGAGTAATTCACCCCTCCACTTT.

This clonotype was counted at least ten times. The chain has TRBV12-3 or TRBV12-4 and TRBJ2-7; 7 bases fit TRBD2. Unmatched junction bases numbered 5, after V lost 6 bases and J lost 6 bases. The CDR3 sequence is 12 residues long. CDR3 sequence: CASRPIAGEQYF. DNA of the CDR3: TGTGCCAGCAGACCTATAGCGGGCGAGCAGTACTTC.

This clonotype was counted ten times or more. This sequence joins TRBV20-1 and TRBJ2-7; 9 nucleotides match TRBD1. J gave up 6 bases and V 6 bases, and 9 bases lay outside the gene matches. The CDR3 spans 13 residues. Germline CDR1 DFQATT, CDR2 SNEGSKA (reference sequence). The DNA of the CDR3 is TGCAGTGCCGGGACAGGGTCTCTGGGCGAGCAGTACTTC. Translating gives CSAGTGSLGEQYF.

About this clonotype: Just one base apart from a much larger clone, this may be a read error. This chain links TRBV5-1 with TRBJ1-5; D ambiguous. The CDR3 loop spans 14 amino acids. Germline loops: CDR1 SGHRS, CDR2 YFSETQ. CDR3 in amino acids: CASSLEGSNQPLHF. CDR3 DNA sequence: TGCGCCAGCAGCTTGGAGGGTAGCAATCAGCCCCTGCATTTT.

CDR3 loop: CARSLTWASGGHTDTQYF. The CDR3 DNA is TGTGCCCGCTCCCTAACGTGGGCTAGCGGGGGGCACACAGATACGCAGTATTTT. This sequence joins TRBV12-3 or TRBV12-4 and TRBJ2-3; 11 bases map to TRBD2. The CDR3 has 18 residues. V dropped 11 bases and J dropped 2; count of bases not matched to a gene: 18.

The chain uses TRBV20-1 and TRBJ1-1; D may be TRBD1 (6 bases). The V gene's germline CDR1 is DFQATT and CDR2 SNEGSKA (reference sequence). Trimming stripped 3 bases from V and 5 bases from J, with 22 bases between. The CDR3 is 16 amino acids. CDR3 sequence: CSASWARGLVGTEAFF. The CDR3 coding sequence is TGCAGTGCTAGCTGGGCCAGGGGCTTGGTTGGGACTGAAGCTTTCTTT.